The 29 T cell receptor beta chains below were found in one sample sequenced in a study of blood T cell repertoires in COVID-19. Some clones are missing from TCRdb's copy, which holds only in-frame ones; the method was immunoSEQ multiplex PCR. The sample records some 200,000 clones, roughly 80% being singletons. Sequencing was carried out using PBMCs or T cells enriched from blood (not recorded which). Receptor source: a man aged 35-49 years who had recovered from COVID-19.

J is TRBJ2-5 and V is TRBV29-1; TRBD1 matches 8 bases. The CDR3 covers 12 residues. CDR1 and CDR2 from the germline V gene are SQVTM and ANQGSEA. Trimming cost V 5 bases and J 7 bases; bases outside gene matches: 6. CDR3 DNA sequence: TGCAGCGTTCCGACAGGGGAAAGGACCCAGTACTTC. This encodes CSVPTGERTQYF.

CDR3 coding DNA: TGTGCCAGCAGTTTAATAGCGGGTGAGCAGTTCTTC. Residues: CASSLIAGEQFF. The chain joins TRBV12-3 or TRBV12-4 to TRBJ2-1; 7 bases align to TRBD2. This CDR3 spans 12 amino acids. V lost 2 bases and J lost 9; bases outside the gene matches: 1.

This clone was detected a few times. CDR3 DNA sequence: TGTGCCAGCCGCTCCTTCCAGGGTAGAAGTCAGCCCCAGCATTTT. Translation gives CASRSFQGRSQPQHF. The chain links TRBV27 to TRBJ1-5; D might be TRBD1 (5 bases). Germline V gene lookup returns CDR1 MNHEY and CDR2 SMNVEV (reference sequence). The CDR3 consists of 15 residues. The V gene lost 8 bases and the J gene lost 6 bases, with 20 bases spanning the gap.

The gene calls are TRBV7-9 and TRBJ1-2; D call uncertain. The germline CDR1 and CDR2 sequences are SEHNR and FQNEAQ (reference sequence). This CDR3 spans 12 amino acids. V shed 2 bases and J shed 8 bases, with 9 bases lying between them. CDR3 coding DNA: TGTGCCAGCAGCTTAATAATTCCGGGCTACACCTTC. This encodes CASSLIIPGYTF. The whole variable domain, remainder taken from reference TRBV7-9 and TRBJ1-2, is DTGVSQNPRHKITKRGQNVTFRCDPISEHNRLYWYRQTLGQGPEFLTYFQNEAQLEKSRLLSDRFSAERPKGSFSTLEIQRTEQGDSAMYLCASSLIIPGYTFGSGTRLTVV.

V and J are TRBV7-3 and TRBJ2-7; a weak D match, TRBD1 (6 bases). V gave up 10 bases and J gave up 9 bases, with 16 bases separating them. Germline-derived CDR1 and CDR2 are SGHTA and FQGTGA. The CDR3 runs to 11 residues. The DNA of the CDR3 is TGTGCCACCCCTGGGGGCCCCAGGCAGTACGTC. This codes for CATPGGPRQYV.

The V gene is TRBV3-1 (or the pseudogene TRBV3-2), the J gene TRBJ2-7, with 14 bases matching TRBD2. V shed 6 bases, J shed 9 bases, and the junction held 10 bases outside the gene matches. Germline assignment: CDR1 LGHDT and CDR2 YNNKEL (reference sequence). This CDR3 is 15 amino acids long. The CDR3 sequence is CASRTSGTSGSVQYF. The CDR3, as DNA: TGTGCCAGCAGAACTTCCGGGACTAGCGGGAGTGTGCAGTACTTC.

This chain connects TRBV20-1 to TRBJ1-4; TRBD1 aligns across 7 bases. Germline V gene sequence: CDR1 DFQATT, CDR2 SNEGSKA (reference sequence). Losses at the gene ends were 3 bases for V and 6 bases for J; bases not matched to a gene: 7. The CDR3 covers 14 residues. CDR3: CSASGGQRHEKLFF. The CDR3 nucleotides read TGCAGTGCTAGTGGGGGACAGAGACATGAAAAACTGTTTTTT.

V and J are TRBV12-3 or TRBV12-4 and TRBJ2-3, with unresolved D. V lost 4 bases to trimming and J lost 1 base, with 6 bases between them. The CDR3 loop spans 13 amino acids. CDR3 region: CASSYSGTDTQYF. In DNA, the CDR3 is TGTGCCAGCAGTTATTCGGGCACAGATACGCAGTATTTT.

The chain recombines TRBV4-1 with TRBJ2-4, with D possibly being TRBD1 (5 bases). V gave up 1 base and J gave up 9 bases, with 16 bases separating them. CDR3 length: 15 residues. Germline lookup yields CDR1 MGHRA and CDR2 YSYEKL. The CDR3 spells CASSQGGIEMAIQYF. CDR3 in DNA: TGCGCCAGCAGCCAAGGGGGCATCGAAATGGCCATTCAGTACTTC.

This clone was observed once. The V call is TRBV11-2, the J call TRBJ2-7, with D perhaps matching TRBD2 (5 bases). Germline assignment: CDR1 SGHAT and CDR2 FQNNGV. V gave up 1 base and J gave up 5 bases, with 12 bases separating them. CDR3 length equals 14 residues. This CDR3 is CASSLGRGADEQYF. For the CDR3, the DNA is TGTGCCAGCAGCTTAGGCCGGGGTGCGGACGAGCAGTACTTC. The variable domain in full, with the rest retrieved from reference TRBV11-2 and TRBJ2-7, is EAGVAQSPRYKIIEKRQSVAFWCNPISGHATLYWYQQILGQGPKLLIQFQNNGVVDDSQLPKDRFSAERLKGVDSTLKIQPAKLEDSAVYLCASSLGRGADEQYFGPGTRLTVT.

V and J are TRBV12-5 and TRBJ1-6; TRBD1 aligns across 8 bases. Germline values: CDR1 LGHNT, CDR2 FRNRAP. V trimming: 2 bases; J trimming: 4 bases; junction bases outside the gene matches: 10. This CDR3 has 18 residues. CDR3 protein: CASGLLRTGLVYNSPLHF. The CDR3 DNA reads TGTGCTAGTGGTTTGTTAAGGACAGGGCTTGTTTATAATTCACCCCTCCACTTT.

The chain joins TRBV27 to TRBJ1-3; 7 bases match TRBD1. The V and J ends lost 6 bases and 2 bases, in that order; junction bases with no gene match: 7. This CDR3 contains 15 residues. Germline V CDR1 and CDR2: MNHEY, SMNVEV (reference sequence). The CDR3: CASRTAGGAGNTIYF. The CDR3 bases are TGTGCCAGCAGGACAGCAGGGGGTGCTGGAAACACCATATATTTT.

The chain uses TRBV12-3 or TRBV12-4 and TRBJ1-1; a weak D match, TRBD1 (5 bases). This CDR3 region has 11 residues. V dropped 4 bases and J dropped 9 bases, with 9 bases sitting between them. CDR3 DNA sequence: TGTGCCAGCAGTTGGACATTCAAAGCTTTCTTT. Protein: CASSWTFKAFF.

The V call is TRBV11-1, the J call TRBJ2-1; no reliable D call. The germline V gene encodes CDR1 SGHAT and CDR2 FQDESV (reference sequence). The CDR3 sequence is 11 residues long. V lost 3 bases and J 5 bases, leaving 2 bases between the germline ends. The CDR3 sequence is CASSFDNEQFF. CDR3 DNA sequence: TGTGCCAGCAGCTTCGACAATGAGCAGTTCTTC.

The chain links TRBV5-6 to TRBJ2-7; 7 bases fit TRBD2. V shed 4 bases and J 4 bases; nucleotides not matched to a gene: 8. This CDR3 has 14 residues. The germline gives CDR1 SGHDT, CDR2 YYEEEE. The CDR3 DNA follows: TGTGCCAGCAGCCCAGGACTAGAAAAGTACGAGCAGTACGTC. Translated, it gives CASSPGLEKYEQYV.

The genes are TRBV7-2 and TRBJ2-2; 9 positions agree with TRBD1. The CDR3 totals 17 residues. The V segment lost 5 bases and the J segment 0 bases; nucleotides outside the gene matches: 7. Germline loops: CDR1 SGHTA, CDR2 FQGNSA. In DNA, the CDR3 is TGTGCCAGCAGCCCGTGGGGGACAGGGACGAACACCGGGGAGCTGTTTTTT. Its protein is CASSPWGTGTNTGELFF.

The chain links TRBV27 to TRBJ1-3; D is unclear. The CDR3 is 15 amino acids. The V end was cut by 2 bases, the J end by 0 bases, with 8 bases between. Germline V lookup: CDR1 MNHEY, CDR2 SMNVEV (reference sequence). CDR3 sequence reads: CASSLTGFSGNTIYF. Written as DNA, the CDR3 is TGTGCCAGCAGTTTAACGGGGTTCTCTGGAAACACCATATATTTT.

This chain links TRBV11-2 with TRBJ2-3, with 7 bases lining up with TRBD2. Trimming removed 5 bases from V and 6 bases from J; junction bases left unmatched: 17. CDR1 and CDR2 (germline): SGHAT, FQNNGV. The CDR3 loop spans 17 amino acids. CDR3 loop: CASSPGLTGVQADTQYF. CDR3 nucleotide sequence: TGTGCCAGCAGCCCGGGACTAACGGGAGTGCAGGCGGATACGCAGTATTTT.

This sequence joins TRBV7-2 and TRBJ1-3; D unresolved. The V and J ends lost 2 bases and 0 bases respectively, with 8 bases between them. The CDR3 runs 15 residues. The germline V gene has CDR1 SGHTA and CDR2 FQGNSA. This chain's CDR3 is CASSLIWSSGNTIYF. CDR3 bases: TGTGCCAGCAGCTTAATCTGGAGCTCTGGAAACACCATATATTTT.

This clone was seen more than once but under ten times. CDR3 sequence reads: CASSLGQGGSEQYF. The DNA of the CDR3 is TGTGCCAGCAGCCTGGGACAGGGGGGTAGCGAGCAGTACTTC. This chain connects TRBV5-6 to TRBJ2-7, with 11 nucleotides matching TRBD1. V lost 4 bases, J lost 6 bases, and 6 bases stayed unmatched. The germline V gene has CDR1 SGHDT and CDR2 YYEEEE. There are 14 residues in the CDR3.

This clone showed up just a few times. The V call is TRBV29-1, the J call TRBJ1-2; TRBD1 is a possible D gene (5 bases). The V gene lost 0 bases and the J gene lost 5 bases, with 10 bases spanning the gap. CDR1 and CDR2 from the germline V gene are SQVTM and ANQGSEA. The CDR3 contains 13 residues. The CDR3 sequence: CSVEDLRGYGYTF. DNA of the CDR3: TGCAGCGTTGAAGATTTAAGGGGATATGGCTACACCTTC.

The chain links TRBV6-2 or TRBV6-3 to TRBJ2-3, with 9 bases that match TRBD2. The CDR3 runs to 16 residues. Trimming removed 6 bases from V and 2 bases from J; junction bases left unmatched: 9. CDR1 and CDR2 (germline): MNHEY, SVGEGT. The CDR3 loop reads CASSRGLASDTDTQYF. The CDR3 nucleotides read TGTGCCAGCAGCAGGGGACTAGCTTCTGACACAGATACGCAGTATTTT.

The V and J genes are TRBV30 and TRBJ1-4; TRBD1 agrees at 7 bases. Germline loops: CDR1 GTSNPN, CDR2 SVGIG (reference sequence). V trimming: 0 bases; J trimming: 4 bases; junction bases outside the gene matches: 5. The CDR3 extends over 15 amino acids. The CDR3 DNA sequence: TGTGCCTGGAGTGTACTAGGGGGCCTTAATGAAAAACTGTTTTTT. Its protein product is CAWSVLGGLNEKLFF.

In this sample, this clone turned up once. The chain employs TRBV7-2 and TRBJ1-2; 11 positions match TRBD1. Germline CDR1 is SGHTA and CDR2 is FQGNSA. The J segment lost 8 bases and the V segment lost 2 bases, leaving 10 bases of the junction unmatched. This CDR3 has 16 amino acids. The CDR3 is CASSLMGLGQGGGYTF. CDR3 DNA sequence: TGTGCCAGCAGCTTAATGGGGCTGGGACAGGGGGGCGGCTACACCTTC.

The V call is TRBV6-6, the J call TRBJ2-6, with D possibly matching TRBD1 (5 bases). CDR3 length: 17 amino acids. The germline CDR1 and CDR2 sequences are MNHNY and SVGAGI (reference sequence). V gave up 5 bases and J gave up 0 bases, with 14 bases separating them. CDR3 in DNA: TGTGCCAGCAGTCCCAGGGTGCCCATCTCTGGGGCCAACGTCCTGACTTTC. Protein sequence: CASSPRVPISGANVLTF.

This clone was seen only once. V is TRBV7-2 and J is TRBJ1-2; tentative D call: TRBD1 (6 bases). The CDR3 runs 13 residues. Trimming shortened V by 5 bases and J by 5 bases, and 12 bases separated the two germline ends. Germline V gives CDR1 SGHTA, CDR2 FQGNSA. The CDR3 DNA follows: TGTGCCAGCAGCAGAACAGGGTCTTATGGCTACACCTTC. Its protein product is CASSRTGSYGYTF.

This clone was recorded once. CDR3 loop: CASSLFTSDEKLFF. In DNA, the CDR3 is TGTGCCAGCAGCTTATTTACTTCGGATGAAAAACTGTTTTTT. The V gene is TRBV7-9, the J gene TRBJ1-4; D is ambiguous. Germline V gene sequence: CDR1 SEHNR, CDR2 FQNEAQ (reference sequence). Trimming removed 2 bases from V and 6 bases from J, with 10 bases in between. CDR3 length: 14 residues.

This sequence joins TRBV2 and TRBJ1-1, with TRBD1 identical over 7 bases. The CDR3 runs to 15 residues. In germline, CDR1 is SNHLY, CDR2 FYNNEI. V lost 6 bases to trimming and J lost 5 bases; unmatched junction nucleotides: 12. The CDR3: CASSLGTEWETEAFF. CDR3 nucleotides: TGTGCCAGCAGCCTCGGGACAGAATGGGAAACTGAAGCTTTCTTT.

The rearrangement joins TRBV9 to TRBJ2-2, with 14 bases that match TRBD2. With 4 bases clipped from V and 4 bases from J, the junction kept 6 bases outside the gene matches. This CDR3 has 17 residues. Germline lookup yields CDR1 SGDLS and CDR2 YYNGEE. CDR3 sequence: CASSQLGTSGGTGELFF. DNA for the CDR3: TGTGCCAGCAGCCAACTCGGGACTAGCGGGGGCACCGGGGAGCTGTTTTTT.